These T cell receptor beta chains were read from a single sample in a study of PD-1 blockade in classical Hodgkin lymphoma. TCRdb's table, derived via immunoSEQ multiplex PCR, lists solely in-frame clones and lacks some. Of about 12,000 clones listed, roughly three quarters were seen once; the top ten hold roughly 25%. Material: CD8+ T cells from blood, obtained at baseline. The source of these receptors is a human donor with classical Hodgkin lymphoma. The CDR3 runs from the conserved cysteine through the conserved F or W. D genes are given only for firm matches. Size is omitted from some rows. Given values are once, few, many or a class for expanded clones.

clone size: few; J gene: TRBJ1-2; V gene: TRBV21-1; D gene: .; CDR3 length: 10; CDR3 DNA: TGTGCCAGCAGCCGGCAGCCCGGGGACTTC; CDR3 protein: CASSRQPGDF
clone size: few; J gene: TRBJ1-2; V gene: TRBV30; D gene: .; CDR3 length: 13; CDR3 DNA: TGTGCCTGGGCAGACTCCCTCGGCAGTGGCTACACCTTC; CDR3 protein: CAWADSLGSGYTF
clone size: .; J gene: TRBJ2-2; V gene: TRBV4-1; D gene: .; CDR3 length: 17; CDR3 DNA: TGCGCCAGCAGCCACCCCTCCGTGGGGTTTGGCACCGGGGAGCTGTTTTTT; CDR3 protein: CASSHPSVGFGTGELFF
clone size: .; J gene: TRBJ2-2; V gene: TRBV5-5; D gene: .; CDR3 length: 15; CDR3 DNA: TGTGCCAGCAGCTTGGGTAGCTTACTCACCGGGGAGCTGTTTTTT; CDR3 protein: CASSLGSLLTGELFF
clone size: few; J gene: TRBJ1-2; V gene: TRBV2; D gene: TRBD1; CDR3 length: 14; CDR3 DNA: TGTGCCAGCAGGGGAGACAGGGCGGACTATGGCTACACCTTC; CDR3 protein: CASRGDRADYGYTF
clone size: .; J gene: TRBJ1-3; V gene: TRBV9; D gene: TRBD1; CDR3 length: 17; CDR3 DNA: TGTGCCAGCAGCGTCAGGGACAGGCCCCTCTCTGGAAACACCATATATTTT; CDR3 protein: CASSVRDRPLSGNTIYF
clone size: .; J gene: TRBJ2-7; V gene: TRBV6-5; D gene: TRBD2; CDR3 length: 16; CDR3 DNA: TGTGCCAGCAGTTTGTTCAGCGGGGGACGCCCGGGCGAGCAGTACTTC; CDR3 protein: CASSLFSGGRPGEQYF
clone size: few; J gene: TRBJ1-2; V gene: TRBV11-2; D gene: TRBD1; CDR3 length: 15; CDR3 DNA: TGTGCCAGCAGCGGGTACAGGGGCTCGAACTATGGCTACACCTTC; CDR3 protein: CASSGYRGSNYGYTF
clone size: .; J gene: TRBJ2-3; V gene: TRBV4-3; D gene: .; CDR3 length: 16; CDR3 DNA: TGCGCCAGCAGCCAAGATATAGATAGGGCGCAGGATACGCAGTATTTT; CDR3 protein: CASSQDIDRAQDTQYF
clone size: .; J gene: TRBJ1-1; V gene: TRBV5-8; D gene: .; CDR3 length: 14; CDR3 DNA: TGTGCCAGCAGTCGAGTAACCGGGGCCACTGAAGCTTTCTTT; CDR3 protein: CASSRVTGATEAFF
clone size: few; J gene: TRBJ2-2; V gene: TRBV7-9; D gene: .; CDR3 length: 14; CDR3 DNA: TGTGCCAGCAACTACGACAGCTACGCCGGGGAGCTGTTTTTT; CDR3 protein: CASNYDSYAGELFF
clone size: .; J gene: TRBJ1-2; V gene: TRBV5-6; D gene: TRBD1; CDR3 length: 16; CDR3 DNA: TGTGCCAGCAGCCGCCGGGAGGCAGGGGGGTTGGATGGCTACACCTTC; CDR3 protein: CASSRREAGGLDGYTF
clone size: .; J gene: TRBJ1-5; V gene: TRBV30; D gene: .; CDR3 length: 12; CDR3 DNA: TGTGCCTGGGCGGGCCTCGGGGGAGCCCAGCATTTT; CDR3 protein: CAWAGLGGAQHF
clone size: .; J gene: TRBJ2-1; V gene: TRBV30; D gene: .; CDR3 length: 15; CDR3 DNA: TGTGCCTGGAGTGTACGCAGGGTCAGGGACAATGAGCAGTTCTTC; CDR3 protein: CAWSVRRVRDNEQFF
clone size: .; J gene: TRBJ1-6; V gene: TRBV7-2; D gene: .; CDR3 length: 16; CDR3 DNA: TGTGCCAGCAGCCCGCACCGAAGCTCCTATAATTCACCCCTCCACTTT; CDR3 protein: CASSPHRSSYNSPLHF
clone size: .; J gene: TRBJ2-7; V gene: TRBV11-2; D gene: .; CDR3 length: 16; CDR3 DNA: TGTGCCAGCAGCTTAGTTTTAGGCCCTATAGCCCACGAGCAGTACTTC; CDR3 protein: CASSLVLGPIAHEQYF
clone size: .; J gene: TRBJ2-1; V gene: TRBV4-2; D gene: TRBD2; CDR3 length: 15; CDR3 DNA: TGTGCCAGCAGACCCACTAGCGGGGGGGGGAATGAGCAGTTCTTC; CDR3 protein: CASRPTSGGGNEQFF
clone size: .; J gene: TRBJ2-2; V gene: TRBV5-6; D gene: .; CDR3 length: 16; CDR3 DNA: TGTGCCAGCAGCTTGTCCCTTACTCGGGAAACCGGGGAGCTGTTTTTT; CDR3 protein: CASSLSLTRETGELFF
clone size: .; J gene: TRBJ1-2; V gene: TRBV29-1; D gene: .; CDR3 length: 12; CDR3 DNA: TGCAGCGTCCTCGGGGAGGACTATGGCTACACCTTC; CDR3 protein: CSVLGEDYGYTF
clone size: few; J gene: TRBJ1-2; V gene: TRBV28; D gene: .; CDR3 length: 14; CDR3 DNA: TGTGCCAGCAGTCCCGGGACATCTAGCTATGGCTACACCTTC; CDR3 protein: CASSPGTSSYGYTF
clone size: .; J gene: TRBJ2-7; V gene: TRBV27; D gene: .; CDR3 length: 14; CDR3 DNA: TGTGCCAGCAGTTTATCGGCCCCACGTTACGAGCAGTACTTC; CDR3 protein: CASSLSAPRYEQYF
clone size: .; J gene: TRBJ2-1; V gene: TRBV6-8; D gene: TRBD2; CDR3 length: 15; CDR3 DNA: TGTGCCAGCAGTTACCCGACTAGCGGGGGGGAAGAGCAGTTCTTC; CDR3 protein: CASSYPTSGGEEQFF
clone size: .; J gene: TRBJ2-5; V gene: TRBV7-9; D gene: .; CDR3 length: 14; CDR3 DNA: TGTGCCAGCAAGAGGGTCGATGCTACGGAGACCCAGTACTTC; CDR3 protein: CASKRVDATETQYF
clone size: few; J gene: TRBJ1-5; V gene: TRBV15; D gene: .; CDR3 length: 18; CDR3 DNA: TGTGCCACCAGCACGAGGCGGAGGGGGTCAAATAGCAATCAGCCCCAGCATTTT; CDR3 protein: CATSTRRRGSNSNQPQHF
clone size: .; J gene: TRBJ2-7; V gene: TRBV28; D gene: .; CDR3 length: 13; CDR3 DNA: TGTGCCAGCAGTTCGGCAGCCTCCTACGAGCAGTACTTC; CDR3 protein: CASSSAASYEQYF
clone size: few; J gene: TRBJ1-6; V gene: TRBV7-2; D gene: .; CDR3 length: 16; CDR3 DNA: TGTGCCAGCAGCCGCGGTGTCTGGACGGCTAATTCACCCCTCCACTTT; CDR3 protein: CASSRGVWTANSPLHF
clone size: .; J gene: TRBJ2-3; V gene: TRBV4-3; D gene: TRBD2; CDR3 length: 15; CDR3 DNA: TGCGCCAGCAGCCCGACTAGCGGGGACACAGATACGCAGTATTTT; CDR3 protein: CASSPTSGDTDTQYF
clone size: .; J gene: TRBJ1-2; V gene: TRBV19; D gene: TRBD1; CDR3 length: 15; CDR3 DNA: TGTGCCAGTACCGCAGAACAGGGGGCGCCCCGTGGCTACACCTTC; CDR3 protein: CASTAEQGAPRGYTF
clone size: .; J gene: TRBJ2-7; V gene: TRBV5-6; D gene: TRBD1; CDR3 length: 13; CDR3 DNA: TGTGCCAGCAGCTTGGGGACAGGCTACGAGCAGTACTTC; CDR3 protein: CASSLGTGYEQYF
clone size: .; J gene: TRBJ2-7; V gene: TRBV9; D gene: TRBD1; CDR3 length: 15; CDR3 DNA: TGTGCCAGCAGCCCGAGCGTGGACAGGCTATACGAGCAGTACTTC; CDR3 protein: CASSPSVDRLYEQYF
clone size: .; J gene: TRBJ2-1; V gene: TRBV9; D gene: TRBD2; CDR3 length: 15; CDR3 DNA: TGTGCCAGCAGAACGGGGACTAGCGATAATAATGAGCAGTTCTTC; CDR3 protein: CASRTGTSDNNEQFF
clone size: .; J gene: TRBJ2-7; V gene: TRBV6-6; D gene: TRBD1; CDR3 length: 15; CDR3 DNA: TGTGCCAGCAGTCACCGGGACAGGGGGCCGTACGAGCAGTACTTC; CDR3 protein: CASSHRDRGPYEQYF
clone size: few; J gene: TRBJ2-2; V gene: TRBV28; D gene: .; CDR3 length: 13; CDR3 DNA: TGTGCCAGCAGTTCCAGGGTCACCGGGGAGCTGTTTTTT; CDR3 protein: CASSSRVTGELFF
clone size: .; J gene: TRBJ1-1; V gene: TRBV28; D gene: .; CDR3 length: 12; CDR3 DNA: TGTGCCAGCAGTTTATTAGACATACAGGCTTTCTTT; CDR3 protein: CASSLLDIQAFF
clone size: once; J gene: TRBJ2-7; V gene: TRBV25-1; D gene: .; CDR3 length: 14; CDR3 DNA: TGTGCCAGCAGTGGGGGGGTAAGCTCCTACGAGCAGTACTTC; CDR3 protein: CASSGGVSSYEQYF
clone size: .; J gene: TRBJ1-2; V gene: TRBV4-2; D gene: .; CDR3 length: 14; CDR3 DNA: TGTGCCAGCAGCCAAGGGGTTGGGGACTATGGCTACACCTTC; CDR3 protein: CASSQGVGDYGYTF
clone size: .; J gene: TRBJ2-1; V gene: TRBV27; D gene: .; CDR3 length: 16; CDR3 DNA: TGTGCCAGCAGTTTATCTTGGGGGGCTATGTACAATGAGCAGTTCTTC; CDR3 protein: CASSLSWGAMYNEQFF
clone size: .; J gene: TRBJ1-2; V gene: TRBV7-9; D gene: TRBD1; CDR3 length: 15; CDR3 DNA: TGTGCCAGCAGCTTAGGGACAGGGTATAGCGATGGCTACACCTTC; CDR3 protein: CASSLGTGYSDGYTF
clone size: .; J gene: TRBJ1-4; V gene: TRBV19; D gene: .; CDR3 length: 11; CDR3 DNA: TGTGCCAGTAGGAGTAATGAAAAACTGTTTTTT; CDR3 protein: CASRSNEKLFF
clone size: few; J gene: TRBJ1-2; V gene: TRBV9; D gene: .; CDR3 length: 16; CDR3 DNA: TGTGCCAGCAGCGTAGGAGGGTCAGCAGCTAACTATGGCTACACCTTC; CDR3 protein: CASSVGGSAANYGYTF
clone size: .; J gene: TRBJ2-2; V gene: TRBV5-1; D gene: TRBD2; CDR3 length: 14; CDR3 DNA: TGCGCCAGCAAGATTTGGGAGGGAACCGGGGAGCTGTTTTTT; CDR3 protein: CASKIWEGTGELFF
clone size: .; J gene: TRBJ1-3; V gene: TRBV13; D gene: .; CDR3 length: 15; CDR3 DNA: TGTGCCAGCAGCTTAGCCCCAGGACAGTTAAACACCATATATTTT; CDR3 protein: CASSLAPGQLNTIYF
clone size: once; J gene: TRBJ1-6; V gene: TRBV11-2; D gene: TRBD1; CDR3 length: 14; CDR3 DNA: TGTGCCAGCAGCTTTACAGGGGGGAATTCACCCCTCCACTTT; CDR3 protein: CASSFTGGNSPLHF
clone size: .; J gene: TRBJ2-3; V gene: TRBV2; D gene: TRBD2; CDR3 length: 15; CDR3 DNA: TGTGCCAGCAGTGAAACGGCGGGGGGGACAGATACGCAGTATTTT; CDR3 protein: CASSETAGGTDTQYF
clone size: once; J gene: TRBJ2-2; V gene: TRBV11-2; D gene: TRBD1; CDR3 length: 17; CDR3 DNA: TGTGCCAGCAGCTTAGGGGGTTCAGGGGGTGCCCCTGGGGAGCTGTTTTTT; CDR3 protein: CASSLGGSGGAPGELFF
clone size: .; J gene: TRBJ2-1; V gene: TRBV6-6; D gene: TRBD2; CDR3 length: 15; CDR3 DNA: TGTGCCAGCAGTTACCCGACTAGCGGGGGGGAAGAGCAGTTCTTC; CDR3 protein: CASSYPTSGGEEQFF